The 17 T cell receptor beta chains below all came from one sample that was sequenced in a study of breast tumors, draining lymph nodes, adjacent tissues. TCRdb redid the calling of the multiplex PCR reads with MiXCR, one entry per CDR3 protein. The sample has some 31,000 distinct CDR3 sequences; roughly two thirds are singletons. The sample comprised breast tumor tissue. These receptors all come from a female donor with breast cancer. Some clones in this sample may be carry-over from other donors' samples.

The chain joins TRBV7-9 to TRBJ1-6; no firm D call. The germline V gene encodes CDR1 SEHNR and CDR2 FQNEAQ (reference sequence). Trimming stripped 2 bases from V and 6 bases from J, with 11 bases between. This CDR3 has 15 amino acids. The CDR3 bases are TGTGCCAGCAGCTTAACGGCAGACCCTAATTCACCCCTCCACTTT. Its translation: CASSLTADPNSPLHF.

The CDR3 DNA reads TGTGCCAGCAGTTGGAGGGCGGGAGATACGCAGTATTTT. Translation gives CASSWRAGDTQYF. The rearrangement joins TRBV6-4 to TRBJ2-3, with TRBD2 as a possible D gene (6 bases). The ends were cut back, 5 bases at V and 5 bases at J, with 11 bases in the middle. CDR1 is MRHNA, CDR2 SNTAGT, per germline. This CDR3 comprises 13 residues.

V is TRBV28 and J is TRBJ1-2; 8 nucleotides line up with TRBD1. Per the germline V gene, CDR1 is MDHEN and CDR2 is SYDVKM. With 3 bases clipped from V and 8 bases from J, the junction kept 5 bases outside the gene matches. This CDR3 contains 13 residues. The CDR3 bases are TGTGCCAGCAGTTTGGGACAGGTAGCGGGCTACACCTTC. Protein: CASSLGQVAGYTF.

V usage is TRBV5-1 and J usage is TRBJ2-7, with a weak D call TRBD1 (6 bases). This CDR3 spans 15 amino acids. Germline CDR1 reads SGHRS; CDR2 reads YFSETQ. The V end was cut by 4 bases, the J end by 6 bases, with 20 bases between. The CDR3 DNA reads TGCGCCAGCAGCATATGGGACACTAAAAACTCCGAGCAGTACTTC. Encoded protein: CASSIWDTKNSEQYF.

The gene calls are TRBV6-2 or TRBV6-3 and TRBJ2-7; weak D call: TRBD1 (6 bases). Germline V CDR1 and CDR2: MNHEY, SVGEGT. The CDR3 is made up of 14 amino acids. V dropped 7 bases and J dropped 4 bases, with 17 bases sitting between them. The CDR3 region is CASKGTGKGYEQYF. CDR3 in DNA: TGTGCCAGCAAAGGAACAGGGAAGGGGTACGAGCAGTACTTC.

This clonotype was observed at least ten times. The V call is TRBV19, the J call TRBJ2-1; the D gene is possibly TRBD2 (6 bases). Trimming removed 1 base at V and 7 bases at J, with 14 bases between. This CDR3 spans 15 amino acids. The germline CDR1 and CDR2 sequences are LNHDA and SQIVND (reference sequence). The CDR3 spells CASSIALPGGNEQFF. The CDR3 nucleotides are TGTGCCAGTAGTATAGCTCTGCCCGGAGGGAATGAGCAGTTCTTC.

V gene TRBV28 combines with J gene TRBJ2-7, with TRBD2 matching 12 bases. There are 15 residues in the CDR3. V lost 6 bases, J lost 3 bases, and 6 bases stayed unmatched. Per germline, CDR1 MDHEN and CDR2 SYDVKM. The CDR3 loop is CASRLTSGSSYEQYF. The CDR3 DNA reads as TGTGCCAGCAGACTGACTAGCGGGAGTAGCTACGAGCAGTACTTC.

The V gene is TRBV25-1, the J gene TRBJ1-2; no clear D gene. Deletions cut 5 bases from V and 0 bases from J, with 7 bases between. Germline V CDR1 and CDR2: MGHDK, SYGVNS. The CDR3 spans 13 residues. CDR3 sequence reads: CASSLGTNYGYTF. The DNA for the CDR3 is TGTGCCAGCAGTTTGGGGACTAACTATGGCTACACCTTC.

This clonotype was observed a handful of times. The chain combines TRBV12-3 or TRBV12-4 with TRBJ2-1, with D perhaps assigned TRBD1 or TRBD2 (5 bases each). The CDR3 has 12 amino acids. V dropped 3 bases and J dropped 9 bases, with 9 bases sitting between them. The CDR3 DNA is TGTGCCAGCAGTTTTGGGACGGGTGAGCAGTTCTTC. The encoded protein is CASSFGTGEQFF.

By share of the sample, this clonotype is medium-sized. The chain carries TRBV12-3 or TRBV12-4 and TRBJ1-3; D uncertain. V was trimmed by 1 base and J by 8 bases, leaving 6 bases between them. The CDR3 has 12 residues. CDR3 sequence: CASSLEEDTIYF. The CDR3 bases are TGTGCCAGCAGTTTAGAAGAGGACACCATATATTTT.

By frequency in the sample, this clonotype is medium-sized. V and J are TRBV12-3 or TRBV12-4 and TRBJ1-3; perhaps TRBD1 as D (5 bases). There are 16 residues in the CDR3. V lost 2 bases to trimming and J lost 1 base, with 12 bases between them. The CDR3 nucleotides read TGTGCCAGCAGTTTATCCGGGGGAGGGTCTGGAAACACCATATATTTT. Its translation: CASSLSGGGSGNTIYF.

The chain employs TRBV5-6 and TRBJ2-7; the D gene is possibly TRBD1 (5 bases). This CDR3 contains 14 residues. The V end was cut by 0 bases, the J end by 7 bases, with 14 bases between. The germline gives CDR1 SGHDT, CDR2 YYEEEE. CDR3 bases: TGTGCCAGCAGCTTGGTGCAGGGTGTCGGTGAGCAGTACTTC. Encoded protein: CASSLVQGVGEQYF.

By its share, this clonotype is medium-sized. This chain connects TRBV6-2 or TRBV6-3 to TRBJ1-2; TRBD1 agrees at 10 bases. Germline lookup yields CDR1 MNHEY and CDR2 SVGEGT. This CDR3 comprises 15 residues. V shed 2 bases, J shed 8 bases, and the junction held 8 bases outside the gene matches. DNA of the CDR3: TGTGCCAGCAGTTACGGGGGACAGGGGACGAAGGGCTACACCTTC. It encodes CASSYGGQGTKGYTF.

This clonotype has a single count. V gene TRBV5-4 combines with J gene TRBJ2-7; D could derive from TRBD1 or TRBD2 (5 bases each). CDR3 length: 15 amino acids. V shed 2 bases and J shed 3 bases, with 15 bases lying between them. CDR1 is SGHNT and CDR2 is YYREEE in the germline V gene (reference sequence). The chain's CDR3 is CASSLRDREVYEQYF. CDR3 nucleotide sequence: TGTGCCAGCAGCTTAAGGGACCGCGAGGTCTACGAGCAGTACTTC.

The chain recombines TRBV20-1 with TRBJ1-5; D is perhaps TRBD1 (6 bases). Germline V gene data show CDR1 as DFQATT and CDR2 as SNEGSKA (reference sequence). The CDR3 spans 14 residues. V was clipped by 5 bases and J by 3 bases, with 14 bases between them. CDR3 DNA sequence: TGCAGTGCTTTACAGGGAAATCCCAATCAGCCCCAGCATTTT. As protein: CSALQGNPNQPQHF.

V and J are TRBV20-1 and TRBJ1-3; a possible D gene is TRBD1 (5 bases). Between the trimmed V and J ends, which lost 1 base and 0 bases, there was a span of 16 bases. The germline V gene has CDR1 DFQATT and CDR2 SNEGSKA (reference sequence). This CDR3 is built from 17 residues. The CDR3 loop reads CSARGGGGTFSGNTIYF. In nucleotides, the CDR3 is TGCAGTGCTAGAGGCGGGGGAGGGACCTTCTCTGGAAACACCATATATTTT.

V gene TRBV29-1 combines with J gene TRBJ2-1; D tentatively reads TRBD1 or TRBD2 (5 bases each). CDR1 and CDR2 (germline): SQVTM, ANQGSEA. This CDR3 is 13 amino acids long. Trimming left V 7 bases short and J 8 bases short, with 18 bases between. The CDR3 bases are TGCAGCGGGGGGATTGGCGATAGCTATGAGCAGTTCTTC. Residues: CSGGIGDSYEQFF.